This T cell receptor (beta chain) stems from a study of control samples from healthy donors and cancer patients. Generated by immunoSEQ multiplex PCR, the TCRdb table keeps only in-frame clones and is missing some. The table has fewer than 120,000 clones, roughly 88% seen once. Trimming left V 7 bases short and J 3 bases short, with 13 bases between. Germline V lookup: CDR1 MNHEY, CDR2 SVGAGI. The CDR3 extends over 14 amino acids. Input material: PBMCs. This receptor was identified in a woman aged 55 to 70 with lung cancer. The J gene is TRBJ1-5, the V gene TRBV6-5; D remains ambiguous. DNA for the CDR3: TGTGCCAGCATGCAAGGAACCTTCAATCAGCCCCAGCATTTT. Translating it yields CASMQGTFNQPQHF.